The 27 T cell receptor beta chains listed next were all sequenced from one sample in a study of radiotherapy plus CTLA-4 blockade in lung cancer. Using immunoSEQ multiplex PCR, the repertoire was profiled, and TCRdb retains in-frame clones only, with some absent. Of over 75,000 clones in the sample, 83% were seen once. This material consisted of peripheral blood, taken from a patient treated with radiotherapy plus ipilimumab. These receptors were obtained from a human donor with non-small cell lung cancer who had stable disease on radiotherapy plus ipilimumab.

The chain couples TRBV18 to TRBJ2-7; 13 bases are a match to TRBD2. From germline, CDR1 is KGHSH and CDR2 LQKENI. CDR3 size: 17 residues. J lost 3 bases, V lost 8 bases, and 13 bases had no gene match. Here the CDR3 reads CASRPGLAGIRLYEQYF. The CDR3 DNA reads TGTGCCAGCCGGCCGGGACTAGCGGGGATTAGGCTCTACGAGCAGTACTTC.

This chain connects TRBV6-1 to TRBJ1-5, with D possibly TRBD1 on 6 matching bases. Germline-derived CDR1 and CDR2 are MNHNS and SASEGT. This CDR3 spans 14 amino acids. Trimming shortened V by 4 bases and J by 11 bases, and 18 bases separated the two germline ends. The CDR3 spells CASSVNRDSGAQHF. The CDR3 DNA reads TGTGCCAGCAGTGTTAACAGGGACTCTGGGGCCCAGCATTTT.

The rearrangement uses TRBV4-2 and TRBJ2-7; tentatively, D is TRBD2 (6 bases). CDR3 length: 15 amino acids. The ends were cut back, 5 bases at V and 0 bases at J, with 14 bases in the middle. Germline CDR1 is LGHNA and CDR2 is YNFKEQ. The CDR3 coding sequence is TGTGCCAGCAGCTCCGGGAGAGTGAGCTCCTACGAGCAGTACTTC. The encoded protein is CASSSGRVSSYEQYF.

The chain has TRBV7-9 and TRBJ2-1; 7 bases align to TRBD1. The CDR3 covers 17 residues. Germline lookup yields CDR1 SEHNR and CDR2 FQNEAQ (reference sequence). After removal of 3 bases from V and 6 bases from J, the junction contained 14 bases not matched to a gene. DNA of the CDR3: TGTGCCAGCAGCTTCCCCCTCGAGAGGGGGCTCGGCAATGAGCAGTTCTTC. Protein: CASSFPLERGLGNEQFF.

This chain links TRBV29-1 with TRBJ2-7; D gene unclear. This CDR3 spans 13 amino acids. V dropped 4 bases and J dropped 0 bases, with 10 bases sitting between them. CDR1 is SQVTM, CDR2 ANQGSEA, per germline. This CDR3 reads CSVVRSVSYEQYF. CDR3 sequence (DNA): TGCAGCGTTGTGAGGTCAGTCTCCTACGAGCAGTACTTC.

The chain employs TRBV7-6 and TRBJ2-6; TRBD1 matches 12 bases. Germline CDR1 is SGHVS and CDR2 is FNYEAQ. The CDR3 runs 19 residues. Trimming at V came to 6 bases and at J to 1 base, leaving 10 bases not matched to a gene. CDR3 sequence reads: CASSSLPGQGASGANVLTF. Here the CDR3 DNA reads TGTGCCAGCAGTTCCCTCCCGGGACAGGGGGCGTCTGGGGCCAACGTCCTGACTTTC.

V is TRBV28 and J is TRBJ2-7; weak D call: TRBD1 (6 bases). The CDR3 runs 15 residues. V was cut by 6 bases and J by 0 bases, with 15 bases left in between. Germline values: CDR1 MDHEN, CDR2 SYDVKM. The CDR3 protein is CASRLTGHLSYEQYF. The CDR3 DNA sequence: TGTGCCAGCAGACTCACAGGGCACCTCTCCTACGAGCAGTACTTC. Using reference TRBV28 and TRBJ2-7 for the parts outside the CDR3, the full variable domain is DVKVTQSSRYLVKRTGEKVFLECVQDMDHENMFWYRQDPGLGLRLIYFSYDVKMKEKGDIPEGYSVSREKKERFSLILESASTNQTSMYLCASRLTGHLSYEQYFGPGTRLTVT.

This rearrangement joins TRBV6-4 to TRBJ2-2; no definite D call. The CDR3 loop spans 14 amino acids. Trimming left V 0 bases short and J 3 bases short, with 5 bases between. Germline V gene data show CDR1 as MRHNA and CDR2 as SNTAGT. This chain's CDR3 is CASSDSSDTGELFF. For the CDR3, the DNA is TGTGCCAGCAGTGACTCGTCGGACACCGGGGAGCTGTTTTTT.

The gene calls are TRBV7-2 and TRBJ2-7; possibly TRBD1 for D (6 bases). V lost 4 bases to trimming and J lost 4 bases, with 17 bases between them. This CDR3 has 15 amino acids. Germline assignment: CDR1 SGHTA and CDR2 FQGNSA. For the CDR3, the DNA is TGTGCCAGCAGCTCCCCGGACAGAAGAGATTACGAGCAGTACTTC. It translates to CASSSPDRRDYEQYF. The full variable domain, its missing parts supplied by reference TRBV7-2 and TRBJ2-7, is GAGVSQSPSNKVTEKGKDVELRCDPISGHTALYWYRQSLGQGLEFLIYFQGNSAPDKSGLPSDRFSAERTGGSVSTLTIQRTQQEDSAVYLCASSSPDRRDYEQYFGPGTRLTVT.

The CDR3 protein is CASSPLPIGQGERGSGNTIYF. As DNA, the CDR3 is TGTGCCAGCAGTCCACTACCCATCGGACAGGGGGAACGGGGGTCTGGAAACACCATATATTTT. The V and J genes are TRBV27 and TRBJ1-3; TRBD1 matches 10 bases. The CDR3 covers 21 residues. V shed 5 bases, J shed 1 base, and the junction held 20 bases outside the gene matches. Germline lookup yields CDR1 MNHEY and CDR2 SMNVEV (reference sequence).

V gene TRBV5-5 combines with J gene TRBJ1-1, with 9 bases matching TRBD1. The length of the CDR3 is 15 residues. V lost 4 bases, J lost 3 bases, and 7 bases stayed unmatched. CDR1 and CDR2 from the germline V gene are SGHKS and YYEKEE (reference sequence). CDR3 sequence (DNA): TGTGCCAGCAGCAGGGGACAGGGCCTCGACACTGAAGCTTTCTTT. Residues: CASSRGQGLDTEAFF.

This rearrangement joins TRBV30 to TRBJ2-1; 7 positions match TRBD1. CDR3 length: 13 residues. The germline V gene has CDR1 GTSNPN and CDR2 SVGIG (reference sequence). V lost 1 base to trimming and J lost 4 bases; unmatched junction nucleotides: 1. The CDR3: CAWSGGQYNEQFF. In nucleotides, the CDR3 is TGTGCCTGGAGTGGGGGACAGTACAATGAGCAGTTCTTC.

This clone was seen a handful of times. This sequence joins TRBV30 and TRBJ1-5; TRBD1 agrees at 7 bases. Germline trimming cut 0 bases from V and 4 bases from J; bases unmatched to any gene: 6. The CDR3 contains 15 residues. Germline CDR1 and CDR2: GTSNPN and SVGIG (reference sequence). For the CDR3, the DNA is TGTGCCTGGAGTGTTCAAACAGGGGTAAATCAGCCCCAGCATTTT. This translates into CAWSVQTGVNQPQHF.

The chain has TRBV10-1 and TRBJ2-2; 9 bases map to TRBD1. The CDR3 loop spans 19 amino acids. After removal of 6 bases from V and 3 bases from J, the junction contained 17 bases not matched to a gene. The germline V gene has CDR1 WNHNN and CDR2 SYGVQD (reference sequence). The CDR3 spells CASSVAPPGQGRYTGELFF. Here the CDR3 DNA reads TGCGCCAGCAGCGTGGCCCCCCCGGGACAGGGAAGGTACACCGGGGAGCTGTTTTTT.

The genes are TRBV2 and TRBJ2-1; D is ambiguous. Trimming took 7 bases from V and 1 from J, leaving 11 bases between them. Per germline, CDR1 SNHLY and CDR2 FYNNEI. The CDR3 consists of 14 residues. DNA of the CDR3: TGTGCCAGCAAGGTCGCGCTTTCCTACAATGAGCAGTTCTTC. It codes for CASKVALSYNEQFF. Variable domain in full (rest from reference TRBV2 and TRBJ2-1): EPEVTQTPSHQVTQMGQEVILRCVPISNHLYFYWYRQILGQKVEFLVSFYNNEISEKSEIFDDQFSVERPDGSNFTLKIRSTKLEDSAMYFCASKVALSYNEQFFGPGTRLTVL.

The J gene is TRBJ2-7, the V gene TRBV28; no clear D. Looked up from germline, CDR1 is MDHEN and CDR2 is SYDVKM. The CDR3 has 11 amino acids. With 9 bases removed from V and 4 bases from J, the gap between germline ends came to 10 bases. The DNA for the CDR3 is TGTGCCAGTTTGCTAGGTTACGAGCAGTACTTC. It is translated as CASLLGYEQYF.

The chain carries TRBV4-1 and TRBJ1-1; TRBD1 matches 7 bases. CDR3 length: 15 amino acids. The ends lost 0 bases at V and 10 bases at J; junction bases unmatched: 11. CDR1 MGHRA and CDR2 YSYEKL come from the germline V gene. CDR3 region: CASSQDILGGLGAFF. The CDR3 nucleotides read TGCGCCAGCAGCCAAGATATCCTAGGGGGCCTCGGAGCTTTCTTT.

This rearrangement joins TRBV5-1 to TRBJ1-3; 9 positions match TRBD1. From germline, CDR1 is SGHRS and CDR2 YFSETQ. The J segment lost 2 bases and the V segment lost 4 bases, leaving 7 bases of the junction unmatched. This CDR3 spans 16 amino acids. The DNA for the CDR3 is TGCGCCAGCAGCCCTCCGGGACAGGGACCTGGAAACACCATATATTTT. It translates to CASSPPGQGPGNTIYF. The whole variable domain, remainder taken from reference TRBV5-1 and TRBJ1-3, is KAGVTQTPRYLIKTRGQQVTLSCSPISGHRSVSWYQQTPGQGLQFLFEYFSETQRNKGNFPGRFSGRQFSNSRSEMNVSTLELGDSALYLCASSPPGQGPGNTIYFGEGSWLTVV.

The CDR3 DNA sequence: TGTGCCAGCAGCTTAAGGACTAGCGGATACAATGAGCAGTTCTTC. Protein sequence: CASSLRTSGYNEQFF. V is TRBV11-1 and J is TRBJ2-1; 10 positions match TRBD2. This CDR3 comprises 15 residues. V shed 2 bases and J 4 bases; nucleotides not matched to a gene: 2. Germline CDR1 and CDR2: SGHAT and FQDESV (reference sequence). Full variable domain (outside the CDR3, taken from reference TRBV11-1 and TRBJ2-1): EAEVAQSPRYKITEKSQAVAFWCDPISGHATLYWYRQILGQGPELLVQFQDESVVDDSQLPKDRFSAERLKGVDSTLKIQPAELGDSAMYLCASSLRTSGYNEQFFGPGTRLTVL.

The gene calls are TRBV6-5 and TRBJ1-1, with unresolved D. Per germline, CDR1 MNHEY and CDR2 SVGAGI. Trimming pared 2 bases from V and 0 bases from J, leaving 10 bases between. The CDR3 length is 15 residues. The CDR3 sequence: CASSYVRTLNTEAFF. The CDR3 coding sequence is TGTGCCAGCAGTTACGTGAGGACTTTGAACACTGAAGCTTTCTTT.

The chain's CDR3 is CASYGDSPYEQYF. Here the CDR3 DNA reads TGTGCCAGCTACGGGGACAGCCCCTACGAGCAGTACTTC. This sequence joins TRBV28 and TRBJ2-7; 7 positions agree with TRBD1. The CDR3 runs to 13 residues. From germline, CDR1 is MDHEN and CDR2 SYDVKM. V was clipped by 8 bases and J by 2 bases; unmatched bases: 6.

The V and J genes are TRBV7-9 and TRBJ2-7; TRBD2 matches at 10 bases. The germline gives CDR1 SEHNR, CDR2 FQNEAQ (reference sequence). The V and J ends lost 2 bases and 4 bases, in that order; junction bases with no gene match: 5. The CDR3 consists of 15 residues. The CDR3 reads CASSLRLAGAYEQYF. DNA of the CDR3: TGTGCCAGCAGCTTAAGGCTAGCGGGGGCATACGAGCAGTACTTC.

This chain uses TRBV6-1 with TRBJ1-1; possibly TRBD1 for D (5 bases). From germline, CDR1 is MNHNS and CDR2 SASEGT. Trimming cost V 3 bases and J 3 bases, with 20 bases left between them. The CDR3 has 17 residues. The CDR3 region is CASSEFSWGRGDTEAFF. The CDR3 DNA reads as TGTGCCAGCAGTGAGTTCTCTTGGGGCCGCGGTGACACTGAAGCTTTCTTT.

V usage is TRBV5-6 and J usage is TRBJ2-2; 11 positions match TRBD2. Germline V gives CDR1 SGHDT, CDR2 YYEEEE. The V segment lost 2 bases and the J segment 3 bases; nucleotides outside the gene matches: 3. CDR3 length equals 16 residues. Here the CDR3 reads CASSLLAGVYTGELFF. The CDR3 nucleotides read TGTGCCAGCAGCTTACTAGCGGGGGTGTACACCGGGGAGCTGTTTTTT.

This clone was seen a handful of times. This sequence joins TRBV9 and TRBJ1-5; TRBD1 might be the D (5 bases). This CDR3 has 13 residues. Germline V lookup: CDR1 SGDLS, CDR2 YYNGEE. The germline V and J ends were trimmed by 4 bases and 7 bases, with 12 bases remaining between them. The CDR3 loop reads CASSSAGNQPQHF. The DNA of the CDR3 is TGTGCCAGCAGCTCCGCAGGGAACCAGCCCCAGCATTTT.

J is TRBJ2-6 and V is TRBV28; D gene ambiguous. This CDR3 spans 14 amino acids. The germline V gene has CDR1 MDHEN and CDR2 SYDVKM. Trimming pared 2 bases from V and 0 bases from J, leaving 2 bases between. CDR3 region: CASSLSSGANVLTF. CDR3 bases: TGTGCCAGCAGTTTAAGCTCTGGGGCCAACGTCCTGACTTTC.

The chain combines TRBV9 with TRBJ1-2, with D possibly TRBD1 on 5 matching bases. The germline V and J ends were trimmed by 4 bases and 3 bases, with 13 bases remaining between them. This CDR3 has 14 amino acids. Germline-derived CDR1 and CDR2 are SGDLS and YYNGEE. This CDR3 reads CASSLGVYDYGYTF. In DNA, the CDR3 is TGTGCCAGCAGCTTGGGGGTGTACGACTATGGCTACACCTTC. The entire variable domain, with the rest obtained from reference TRBV9 and TRBJ1-2, is as follows: DSGVTQTPKHLITATGQRVTLRCSPRSGDLSVYWYQQSLDQGLQFLIQYYNGEERAKGNILERFSAQQFPDLHSELNLSSLELGDSALYFCASSLGVYDYGYTFGSGTRLTVV.